The 27 T cell receptor beta chains below come from one sample, sequenced in a study of blood T cell repertoires in COVID-19. Profiling relied on immunoSEQ multiplex PCR, and the TCRdb table lists in-frame clones only, not all of them. Of about 12,000 clones listed, 65% to 90% are singletons. The specimen was peripheral blood. The receptors originated from a human donor in a cohort sampled during active COVID-19.

The chain employs TRBV7-3 and TRBJ1-1; perhaps TRBD1 as D (6 bases). The germline gives CDR1 SGHTA, CDR2 FQGTGA. The CDR3 consists of 13 residues. Trimming left V 4 bases short and J 1 base short, with 7 bases between. This CDR3 reads CASSWDKNTEAFF. For the CDR3, the DNA is TGTGCCAGCAGCTGGGACAAGAACACTGAAGCTTTCTTT. Full variable domain (outside the CDR3, taken from reference TRBV7-3 and TRBJ1-1): GAGVSQTPSNKVTEKGKYVELRCDPISGHTALYWYRQSLGQGPEFLIYFQGTGAADDSGLPNDRFFAVRPEGSVSTLKIQRTERGDSAVYLCASSWDKNTEAFFGQGTRLTVV.

For this clone: A read error may account for a junction end that differs from germline. The V call is TRBV30, the J call TRBJ1-2, with 7 positions matching TRBD1. Germline-derived CDR1 and CDR2 are GTSNPN and SVGIG (reference sequence). The CDR3 contains 12 residues. The CDR3 loop reads CAWSAGTASFAF. The CDR3, as DNA: TGTGCCTGGAGTGCTGGGACAGCGTCATTTGCCTTC.

The chain has TRBV2 and TRBJ2-7; maybe TRBD1 (5 bases). Per the germline V gene, CDR1 is SNHLY and CDR2 is FYNNEI. The CDR3 is 13 residues long. Trimming removed 5 bases from V and 2 bases from J, with 10 bases in between. The chain's CDR3 is CASSRQLTYEQYF. The CDR3 coding sequence is TGTGCCAGCAGTCGACAGTTAACCTACGAGCAGTACTTC.

The chain combines TRBV7-2 with TRBJ2-2; weak D call: TRBD2 (5 bases). The V gene lost 1 base and the J gene lost 1 base, with 16 bases spanning the gap. Germline V lookup: CDR1 SGHTA, CDR2 FQGNSA. The CDR3 length is 18 residues. The CDR3 DNA reads as TGTGCCAGCAGCTTAGAAGCGGCCAGAATGCTGAACACCGGGGAGCTGTTTTTT. Translation gives CASSLEAARMLNTGELFF.

In this sample, this clone turned up a few times. The chain couples TRBV7-2 to TRBJ1-2; D not certain. Germline CDR1 is SGHTA and CDR2 is FQGNSA. Trimming shortened V by 1 base and J by 1 base, and 7 bases separated the two germline ends. The CDR3 runs to 14 residues. CDR3 region: CASSLEPSNYGYTF. The CDR3 region has the DNA TGTGCCAGCAGCTTAGAACCGAGTAACTATGGCTACACCTTC.

This clone was detected only a few times. The chain employs TRBV27 and TRBJ2-7; 10 bases are shared with TRBD2. J gave up 2 bases and V 3 bases, and 4 bases lay outside the gene matches. The CDR3 covers 15 residues. Germline loops: CDR1 MNHEY, CDR2 SMNVEV (reference sequence). The CDR3 coding sequence is TGTGCCAGCAGTTTGCAGCGGGGGGGGACCTACGAGCAGTACTTC. This translates into CASSLQRGGTYEQYF.

This clone was detected once. The chain carries TRBV15 and TRBJ1-1, with no clear D. From germline, CDR1 is LNHNV and CDR2 YYDKDF (reference sequence). This CDR3 is built from 14 residues. V shed 0 bases and J shed 4 bases, with 9 bases lying between them. Here the CDR3 reads CATSRDGSSTEAFF. The CDR3 bases are TGTGCCACCAGCAGAGATGGTTCTAGCACTGAAGCTTTCTTT.

This chain links TRBV21-1 with TRBJ1-5. TRBV21-1 is a recognized pseudogene. The CDR3 is 16 amino acids. The CDR3 reads CASSLILGSPHQPQHF. The CDR3 DNA sequence: TGTGCCAGCAGCCTTATTCTAGGCAGCCCCCATCAGCCCCAGCATTTT.

The chain uses TRBV6-6 and TRBJ2-7; a weak D match, TRBD2 (7 bases). Trimming removed 7 bases at V and 0 bases at J, with 19 bases between. CDR3 length: 16 residues. Germline values: CDR1 MNHNY, CDR2 SVGAGI (reference sequence). CDR3 in DNA: TGTGCCAGCACCGCTACGCGGGGGCTAAGCTCCTACGAGCAGTACTTC. Translation gives CASTATRGLSSYEQYF.

This clone has just one count. The V and J genes are TRBV29-1 and TRBJ1-2, with D perhaps matching TRBD1 (5 bases). Germline-derived CDR1 and CDR2 are SQVTM and ANQGSEA. The V gene lost 3 bases and the J gene lost 5 bases, with 10 bases spanning the gap. The CDR3 spans 12 residues. The CDR3 region has the DNA TGCAGCGTTGATAGGACACCTTATGGCTACACCTTC. Translation: CSVDRTPYGYTF. Using reference TRBV29-1 and TRBJ1-2 for the parts outside the CDR3, the full variable domain is SAVISQKPSRDICQRGTSLTIQCQVDSQVTMMFWYRQQPGQSLTLIATANQGSEATYESGFVIDKFPISRPNLTFSTLTVSNMSPEDSSIYLCSVDRTPYGYTFGSGTRLTVV.

J is TRBJ1-2 and V is TRBV5-4; D is unresolved. The CDR3 runs to 16 residues. CDR1 SGHNT and CDR2 YYREEE come from the germline V gene (reference sequence). With 5 bases removed from V and 0 bases from J, the gap between germline ends came to 17 bases. DNA of the CDR3: TGTGCCAGCAGTTCCCCCGACGGGAGGACTAACTATGGCTACACCTTC. Its translation is CASSSPDGRTNYGYTF.

The rearrangement joins TRBV5-1 to TRBJ2-2; D unresolved. This CDR3 contains 13 residues. CDR1 and CDR2 from the germline V gene are SGHRS and YFSETQ. V shed 4 bases and J shed 3 bases, with 7 bases lying between them. CDR3 DNA: TGCGCCAGCAGCCCGTTCGACACCGGGGAGCTGTTTTTT. Translated, it gives CASSPFDTGELFF. Together with reference TRBV5-1 and TRBJ2-2, the CDR3 gives the full variable domain: KAGVTQTPRYLIKTRGQQVTLSCSPISGHRSVSWYQQTPGQGLQFLFEYFSETQRNKGNFPGRFSGRQFSNSRSEMNVSTLELGDSALYLCASSPFDTGELFFGEGSRLTVL.

V is TRBV2 and J is TRBJ1-6; D call uncertain. The CDR3 consists of 14 residues. Trimming removed 6 bases from V and 11 bases from J, with 17 bases in between. Germline CDR1 reads SNHLY; CDR2 reads FYNNEI. The chain's CDR3 is CASSAGREGAPLHF. The CDR3 coding sequence is TGTGCCAGCAGCGCCGGTCGCGAGGGAGCACCCCTCCACTTT.

The gene calls are TRBV30 and TRBJ2-2; TRBD2 matches at 7 bases. The junction had 10 bases not matched to a gene; V was cut back by 0 bases and J by 3 bases. CDR1 and CDR2 from the germline V gene are GTSNPN and SVGIG (reference sequence). This CDR3 region has 17 residues. CDR3 nucleotides: TGTGCCTGGAGTGTCTTCTCGGCTAGCGGTTACACCGGGGAGCTGTTTTTT. Its translation is CAWSVFSASGYTGELFF.

V and J are TRBV4-1 and TRBJ2-1, with TRBD2 identical over 11 bases. V was pared by 4 bases and J by 8 bases, with 16 bases of the junction left unmatched. This CDR3 is 18 amino acids long. The germline V gene encodes CDR1 MGHRA and CDR2 YSYEKL. In DNA, the CDR3 is TGCGCCAGCAGCCGAAGTGTGGTTAGCGGGGGGGCCATGGATGAGCAGTTCTTC. It translates to CASSRSVVSGGAMDEQFF.

This chain connects TRBV2 to TRBJ2-2; a weak D match, TRBD1 (5 bases). Trimming removed 1 base from V and 1 base from J, with 7 bases in between. The germline gives CDR1 SNHLY, CDR2 FYNNEI. This CDR3 has 15 amino acids. The CDR3 region is CASSEVRVNTGELFF. Written as DNA, the CDR3 is TGTGCCAGCAGTGAAGTCAGGGTGAACACCGGGGAGCTGTTTTTT.

V is TRBV7-9 and J is TRBJ1-1, with a weak D call TRBD1 (5 bases). The CDR3 is 15 residues long. Germline V gene lookup returns CDR1 SEHNR and CDR2 FQNEAQ (reference sequence). The V gene lost 7 bases and the J gene lost 0 bases, with 15 bases spanning the gap. The CDR3 loop reads CASTRDRSLNTEAFF. The CDR3 nucleotides read TGTGCCAGCACCCGAGACAGATCCTTGAACACTGAAGCTTTCTTT.

This clone was counted a single time. This chain links TRBV6-6 with TRBJ2-1, with TRBD2 matching over 11 bases. Germline values: CDR1 MNHNY, CDR2 SVGAGI (reference sequence). V lost 5 bases, J lost 9 bases, and 9 bases stayed unmatched. This CDR3 comprises 15 residues. The CDR3 DNA reads as TGTGCCAGCAGTGGACCTAGCGGGGGGCTAGGTGAGCAGTTCTTC. Translating it yields CASSGPSGGLGEQFF.

The chain links TRBV13 to TRBJ1-2; 9 bases align to TRBD1. CDR3 length equals 19 residues. The germline CDR1 and CDR2 sequences are PRHDT and FYEKMQ (reference sequence). Germline trimming cut 7 bases from V and 0 bases from J; bases unmatched to any gene: 18. The DNA of the CDR3 is TGTGCCAGCAACCCCCTTGACCCGGGACAGGGTGAGACTAACTATGGCTACACCTTC. As protein: CASNPLDPGQGETNYGYTF.

The chain recombines TRBV30 with TRBJ2-7, with TRBD1 matching 7 bases. CDR1 is GTSNPN, CDR2 SVGIG, per germline (reference sequence). Losses at the gene ends were 4 bases for V and 2 bases for J; bases not matched to a gene: 5. This CDR3 contains 13 residues. The CDR3: CAWNVQGAYEQYF. CDR3 nucleotide sequence: TGTGCCTGGAATGTCCAGGGGGCCTACGAGCAGTACTTC.

In nucleotides, the CDR3 is TGTGCCACCAGCATGCGGACGGGGTCCCCCTATGGCTACACCTTC. Protein sequence: CATSMRTGSPYGYTF. V gene TRBV15 combines with J gene TRBJ1-2, with no clear D. CDR1 and CDR2 from the germline V gene are LNHNV and YYDKDF (reference sequence). V was clipped by 4 bases and J by 4 bases, with 16 bases between them. The CDR3 covers 15 residues. The full variable domain, completed using reference TRBV15 and TRBJ1-2, is DAMVIQNPRYQVTQFGKPVTLSCSQTLNHNVMYWYQQKSSQAPKLLFHYYDKDFNNEADTPDNFQSRRPNTSFCFLDIRSPGLGDTAMYLCATSMRTGSPYGYTFGSGTRLTVV.

V and J are TRBV5-1 and TRBJ2-1; 11 nucleotides match TRBD2. Germline CDR1 SGHRS, CDR2 YFSETQ. The CDR3 totals 16 residues. The trim removed 4 bases at V and 12 bases at J, leaving 15 bases unmatched. This chain's CDR3 is CASSGGTSGYNEWQFF. DNA for the CDR3: TGCGCCAGCAGCGGCGGGACTAGCGGATACAATGAGTGGCAGTTCTTC.

CDR3 nucleotide sequence: TGTGCCAGCTCACTAGGGGACAGGAAACTGGGCCAGCCCCAGCATTTT. This codes for CASSLGDRKLGQPQHF. V is TRBV18 and J is TRBJ1-5, with 8 bases fitting TRBD1. The germline V gene has CDR1 KGHSH and CDR2 LQKENI. The J segment lost 7 bases and the V segment lost 4 bases, leaving 12 bases of the junction unmatched. CDR3 length equals 16 residues.

The chain employs TRBV7-9 and TRBJ1-2; 7 nucleotides align to TRBD1. Germline lookup yields CDR1 SEHNR and CDR2 FQNEAQ (reference sequence). This CDR3 is 14 amino acids long. Losses at the gene ends were 2 bases for V and 6 bases for J; bases not matched to a gene: 6. The CDR3 bases are TGTGCCAGCAGCTTAATGGTCAGGGGGGATGGCTACACCTTC. Protein product: CASSLMVRGDGYTF.

The chain links TRBV7-8 to TRBJ2-6; possibly TRBD1 for D (6 bases). Trimming pared 8 bases from V and 0 bases from J, leaving 14 bases between. Germline V gene sequence: CDR1 SGHVS, CDR2 FQNEAQ. The CDR3 covers 16 residues. Written as DNA, the CDR3 is TGTGCCAGCCGCCTTGGGGGCAGCTCTGGGGCCAACGTCCTGACTTTC. Protein product: CASRLGGSSGANVLTF.

This clone was recorded once. The V call is TRBV5-4, the J call TRBJ2-3, with D tentatively TRBD2 (6 bases). This CDR3 contains 16 residues. The germline V and J ends were trimmed by 2 bases and 6 bases, with 19 bases remaining between them. The germline V gene encodes CDR1 SGHNT and CDR2 YYREEE (reference sequence). The CDR3 nucleotides are TGTGCCAGCAGCTTTCCTCGACAGCGCGGGGCGGATACGCAGTATTTT. This translates into CASSFPRQRGADTQYF.

The chain recombines TRBV7-9 with TRBJ1-1; no clear D gene. Deletions cut 2 bases from V and 1 base from J, with 11 bases between. Germline loops: CDR1 SEHNR, CDR2 FQNEAQ (reference sequence). The CDR3 extends over 15 amino acids. Here the CDR3 DNA reads TGTGCCAGCAGCTTACTCGCGGGTTGGAACACTGAAGCTTTCTTT. It encodes CASSLLAGWNTEAFF.